This T cell receptor beta chain was found in a study of T cells in Graves' hyperthyroidism and ophthalmopathy. At the level of the study: Blood from the periphery was taken at initial diagnosis, before any treatment.

Trimming took off 4 bases at V and 1 base at J, with 22 bases between the two ends. The CDR3 length is 18 residues. The germline CDR1 and CDR2 sequences are SGHRS and YFSETQ. This clonotype was found many times. The CDR3 regions of TCR beta were amplified from RNA transcripts. In the first-round RT-PCR of the TCR CDR3, the HTBI primer set was used. TCRdb re-called the multiplex PCR reads through MiXCR, storing one row per CDR3 protein. The repertoire holds 350,000 to 450,000 distinct CDR3 sequences, with about a sixth as singletons. The V and J genes are TRBV5-1 and TRBJ2-3; weak D call: TRBD1 (5 bases). Sequencing was done on a sample of blood. The receptor was isolated from a woman in her twenties or thirties with Graves' hyperthyroidism that later progressed to Graves' ophthalmopathy. Written as DNA, the CDR3 is TGCGCCAGCAGCCCACTCCCGAGGACATACTACCGCACAGATACGCAGTATTTT. It specifies CASSPLPRTYYRTDTQYF. Variable domain in full (rest from reference TRBV5-1 and TRBJ2-3): KAGVTQTPRYLIKTRGQQVTLSCSPISGHRSVSWYQQTPGQGLQFLFEYFSETQRNKGNFPGRFSGRQFSNSRSEMNVSTLELGDSALYLCASSPLPRTYYRTDTQYFGPGTRLTVL.